The 21 T cell receptor beta chains below come from one sample, sequenced in a study of T cells after yellow fever vaccination. In TCRdb, the 5' RACE reads were re-called with MiXCR into one record per CDR3 protein. The data hold 40,000 to 55,000 distinct CDR3 sequences, with 6.6% observed a single time. The source was CD8+ T cells not binding an NS4B(214-222) dextramer, sorted from PBMCs, collected more than 40 days after the first yellow fever vaccination. Every receptor here comes from a man younger than 35 who received the YFV17D yellow fever vaccine.

Only a few counts were recorded for this clonotype. In DNA form, the CDR3 reads TGTGCCAGCAGTGATGAGGGTTTATACACTGAAGCTTTCTTT. Amino acid sequence: CASSDEGLYTEAFF. J is TRBJ1-1 and V is TRBV12-3 or TRBV12-4; no clear D gene. The CDR3 is 14 amino acids. V lost 5 bases and J lost 3, with 13 bases in between.

CDR3 sequence (DNA): TGTGCCAGCAGCTCCAGGACAGCGAACACCGGGGAGCTGTTTTTT. Encoded protein: CASSSRTANTGELFF. The chain recombines TRBV5-8 with TRBJ2-2; D perhaps matches TRBD1 (6 bases). V lost 3 bases, J lost 0 bases, and 9 bases lay in between. This CDR3 has 15 residues. From germline, CDR1 is SGHTS and CDR2 YDEGEE.

This clonotype was counted only a few times. CDR3 protein: CASSPPGVHGQTPQHF. The DNA of the CDR3 is TGTGCCAGCAGTCCCCCCGGTGTTCATGGACAAACGCCCCAGCATTTT. The chain couples TRBV12-3 or TRBV12-4 to TRBJ1-5; D might be TRBD1 (5 bases). The CDR3 is made up of 16 amino acids. Trimming took off 5 bases at V and 9 bases at J, with 23 bases between the two ends.

This clonotype was detected only a few times. J is TRBJ2-7 and V is TRBV27, with D possibly TRBD1 on 5 matching bases. The CDR3 spans 13 residues. The ends were cut back, 3 bases at V and 5 bases at J, with 11 bases in the middle. Germline lookup yields CDR1 MNHEY and CDR2 SMNVEV (reference sequence). CDR3 loop: CASSLAGFHEQYF. CDR3 DNA: TGTGCCAGCAGTTTGGCAGGGTTCCACGAGCAGTACTTC.

Ten or more counts support this clonotype. The V call is TRBV10-3, the J call TRBJ1-2; tentative D call: TRBD1 (5 bases). The CDR3 is 15 amino acids. Germline V gene data show CDR1 as ENHRY and CDR2 as SYGVKD. The V end lost 11 bases, the J end lost 0 bases, and 19 bases lay between the germline ends. The CDR3 loop is CASYRGGEANYGYTF. The CDR3 nucleotides read TGTGCCTCGTACCGAGGAGGGGAGGCTAACTATGGCTACACCTTC.

V is TRBV19 and J is TRBJ1-5; D not certain. The CDR3 consists of 15 residues. Trimming left V 7 bases short and J 0 bases short, with 13 bases between. Germline V gene lookup returns CDR1 LNHDA and CDR2 SQIVND (reference sequence). DNA for the CDR3: TGTGCCAGTAACAACGGGCTCTATAGCAATCAGCCCCAGCATTTT. As protein: CASNNGLYSNQPQHF.

This clonotype was seen many times. The genes are TRBV6-5 and TRBJ2-1; maybe TRBD2 (7 bases). This CDR3 region has 16 residues. Germline lookup yields CDR1 MNHEY and CDR2 SVGAGI. The V end was cut by 0 bases, the J end by 7 bases, with 16 bases between. The DNA of the CDR3 is TGTGCCAGCAGTTACTCGAGGGGGGGGGAGGGAAATGAGCAGTTCTTC. Its translation: CASSYSRGGEGNEQFF.

This clonotype appeared many times. The chain is built from TRBV24-1 and TRBJ2-1, with D unclear. CDR1 is KGHDR, CDR2 SFDVKD, per germline. The V end lost 5 bases, the J end lost 0 bases, and 13 bases lay between the germline ends. There are 16 residues in the CDR3. In nucleotides, the CDR3 is TGTGCCACCAGTGTGGACGGCGCGAGCTCCTACAATGAGCAGTTCTTC. Encoded protein: CATSVDGASSYNEQFF.

DNA for the CDR3: TGTGCCAGCAGGAAGGGGACAGATGAAAAACTGTTTTTT. Translated: CASRKGTDEKLFF. The chain couples TRBV7-8 to TRBJ1-4; TRBD1 matches 7 bases. The CDR3 has 13 residues. V gave up 6 bases and J gave up 6 bases; unmatched junction bases: 4. Germline lookup yields CDR1 SGHVS and CDR2 FQNEAQ.

For this clonotype: A much larger clone differs by one base, so this may be a read error. The chain recombines TRBV6-2 or TRBV6-3 with TRBJ1-2, with a weak D call TRBD1 (5 bases). Germline V gene data show CDR1 as MNHEY and CDR2 as SVGEGT. The length of the CDR3 is 15 residues. Trimming left V 4 bases short and J 5 bases short, with 17 bases between. CDR3: CASSFPGRGEYGYTF. The CDR3, as DNA: TGTGCCAGCAGTTTCCCGGGAAGGGGAGAGTATGGCTACACCTTC.

This clonotype was seen many times. The V call is TRBV7-9, the J call TRBJ2-2, with 8 bases lining up with TRBD2. The CDR3 loop spans 15 amino acids. J was trimmed by 1 base and V by 5 bases; bases with no gene match: 3. Germline-derived CDR1 and CDR2 are SEHNR and FQNEAQ (reference sequence). Here the CDR3 reads CASSKSGGNTGELFF. CDR3 DNA: TGTGCCAGCAGCAAAAGCGGGGGGAACACCGGGGAGCTGTTTTTT.

This clonotype occurred many times. The chain has TRBV29-1 and TRBJ1-1; TRBD1 might be the D (5 bases). The V end lost 0 bases, the J end lost 0 bases, and 11 bases lay between the germline ends. Germline assignment: CDR1 SQVTM and CDR2 ANQGSEA. The CDR3 has 15 amino acids. The CDR3 region has the DNA TGCAGCGTTGAAGAATACGCGGGACTGAACACTGAAGCTTTCTTT. This translates into CSVEEYAGLNTEAFF.

This clonotype was seen repeatedly, ten times or more. This rearrangement joins TRBV12-3 or TRBV12-4 to TRBJ2-5; 12 positions agree with TRBD2. CDR3 length: 14 residues. J was trimmed by 9 bases and V by 3 bases; bases with no gene match: 5. Written as DNA, the CDR3 is TGTGCCAGCAGTTTTGGTCCTAGCGGGGGGGCCCAGTACTTC. This sequence encodes CASSFGPSGGAQYF.

Many counts were recorded for this clonotype. The genes are TRBV29-1 and TRBJ1-6, with D possibly TRBD1 on 6 matching bases. Trimming took off 6 bases at V and 7 bases at J, with 13 bases between the two ends. The CDR3 contains 13 residues. Germline lookup yields CDR1 SQVTM and CDR2 ANQGSEA. CDR3 region: CSVGADRNSPLHF. Written as DNA, the CDR3 is TGCAGCGTGGGGGCAGATAGAAATTCACCCCTCCACTTT.

A note on this clonotype: A much larger clone lies a single base off, so this may be a read error. The gene calls are TRBV7-3 and TRBJ2-2; D possibly corresponds to TRBD2 (6 bases). The CDR3 consists of 16 residues. CDR1 and CDR2 from the germline V gene are SGHTA and FQGTGA. The CDR3 nucleotides read TGTGTCAGCAGCTTATCAGCCGGGAGTGGCACCGGGGAGCTGTTTTTT. Protein: CVSSLSAGSGTGELFF.

The CDR3 coding sequence is TGTGCCAGCAGCCCCGGGACTTCCTCTGGGGCCAACGTCCTGACTTTC. Encoded protein: CASSPGTSSGANVLTF. This chain joins TRBV11-2 and TRBJ2-6; D possibly corresponds to TRBD2 (6 bases). This CDR3 contains 16 residues. Looked up from germline, CDR1 is SGHAT and CDR2 is FQNNGV. Between the trimmed V and J ends, which lost 5 bases and 0 bases, there was a span of 11 bases.

This clonotype was recorded at least ten times. The genes are TRBV12-3 or TRBV12-4 and TRBJ2-1; D ambiguous. There are 15 residues in the CDR3. V dropped 6 bases and J dropped 10 bases, with 22 bases sitting between them. The DNA for the CDR3 is TGTGCCAGCAGCACCGCAGGTTGGGGTACGTCGGAGCAGTTCTTC. It translates to CASSTAGWGTSEQFF.

The chain combines TRBV7-2 with TRBJ2-2; TRBD1 is a possible D gene (6 bases). V was clipped by 5 bases and J by 0 bases, with 13 bases between them. Germline CDR1 reads SGHTA; CDR2 reads FQGNSA. The CDR3 contains 16 residues. CDR3 nucleotides: TGTGCCAGCAGCCAAAGGGGGACGGCGAACACCGGGGAGCTGTTTTTT. Translation gives CASSQRGTANTGELFF.

The chain employs TRBV6-2 or TRBV6-3 and TRBJ2-5, with 7 bases that match TRBD1. CDR1 and CDR2 from the germline V gene are MNHEY and SVGEGT. The CDR3 contains 17 residues. V was pared by 0 bases and J by 3 bases, with 10 bases of the junction left unmatched. The CDR3: CASSYSILPGTEETQYF. The CDR3 region has the DNA TGTGCCAGCAGTTACTCGATCCTCCCTGGGACAGAAGAGACCCAGTACTTC.

This clonotype was observed a handful of times. J is TRBJ1-1 and V is TRBV6-5, with D hard to call. Germline V gene data show CDR1 as MNHEY and CDR2 as SVGAGI. The germline V and J ends were trimmed by 5 bases and 1 base, with 11 bases remaining between them. This CDR3 has 14 amino acids. DNA of the CDR3: TGTGCCAGCAGTCACCTCGAACGGAACACTGAAGCTTTCTTT. Its protein is CASSHLERNTEAFF.

The chain uses TRBV7-8 and TRBJ2-5; 10 nucleotides agree with TRBD2. The germline gives CDR1 SGHVS, CDR2 FQNEAQ. The CDR3 covers 14 residues. V lost 6 bases and J lost 3; bases outside the gene matches: 4. As DNA, the CDR3 is TGTGCCAGCAGGGCCAGCGGGGGGGAAGAGACCCAGTACTTC. It encodes CASRASGGEETQYF.